This is a list of T cell receptor beta chains from one sample in a study of blood T cell repertoires in COVID-19. Generated by immunoSEQ multiplex PCR, the TCRdb table keeps only in-frame clones and is missing some. The sample carries roughly 100,000 clones, roughly four fifths recorded once. The sample was peripheral blood. The receptors were sampled from an elderly man with COVID-19, enrolled during active disease. CDR3s include the opening cysteine and the closing phenylalanine or tryptophan. D genes are given only for firm matches. Some rows mark clone size as missing; the rest say once, few, many or name a class of expanded clone.

d_call clone_size j_call v_call cdr3_nt cdr3_aa
. . TRBJ2-1 TRBV18 TGTGCCAGCTCACCCGGGACCTACAATGAGCAGTTCTTC CASSPGTYNEQFF
. . TRBJ1-1 TRBV15 TGTGCCACCAGCAGAGGACAGGCTAACACTGAAGCTTTCTTT CATSRGQANTEAFF
TRBD2 once TRBJ2-1 TRBV7-2 TGTGCCAGCAGTGGACTAGCGGGGACCTACAATGAGCAGTTCTTC CASSGLAGTYNEQFF
TRBD1 . TRBJ2-7 TRBV30 TGTGCCTGGAGTCCAGGGACAGGGGATTGGGAGCAGTACTTC CAWSPGTGDWEQYF
TRBD2 once TRBJ2-5 TRBV7-8 TGTGCCAGCAGCTTAGGATTGGTACTAGCGGCCCCGAGAGGGAAAGAGACCCAGTACTTC CASSLGLVLAAPRGKETQYF
. once TRBJ2-7 TRBV7-3 TGTGCCAGCAGCTTGGACTACTCCTACGAGCAGTACTTC CASSLDYSYEQYF
. few TRBJ2-7 TRBV9 TGTGCCAGCAGCGTAGGGTTGGTTGCTAGCGAGCAGTACTTC CASSVGLVASEQYF
TRBD2 . TRBJ2-5 TRBV5-4 TGTGCCAGCAGCTTGGAGCCGCGGGGGGGCCTAGAGACCCAGTACTTC CASSLEPRGGLETQYF
. once TRBJ2-3 TRBV9 TGTGCCAGCAGAAAGGCGGGACTGCTCACAGATACGCAGTATTTT CASRKAGLLTDTQYF
. few TRBJ1-5 TRBV21-1 TGTGCCAGCAGCAAAGAGTGCCCTGGCAGGGCTCAGCCCCAGCATTTT CASSKECPGRAQPQHF
. . TRBJ1-1 TRBV7-9 TGTGCCAGCAGCTTAGACGGCAGGGATACCACTGAAGCTTTCTTT CASSLDGRDTTEAFF
. few TRBJ2-7 TRBV6-1 TGTGCCAGCAGTGAAGCCGGCAGGGAAGGGTCCTACGAGCAGTACTTC CASSEAGREGSYEQYF
. . TRBJ1-3 TRBV7-8 TGTGCCAGCAGCCCCGAGGTGGGAAACACCATATATTTT CASSPEVGNTIYF
. . TRBJ1-5 TRBV27 TGTGCCAGCAGTTCAGAGGGGCGGGGGGCTCGCAATCAGCCCCAGCATTTT CASSSEGRGARNQPQHF
TRBD1 . TRBJ1-4 TRBV30 TGTGCCTGGAGTGTACCGACAGGGGCTAATGAAAAACTGTTTTTT CAWSVPTGANEKLFF
TRBD1 . TRBJ1-5 TRBV30 TGTGCCTGGAGTGGGACAGGGATTTACCCTCAGCCCCAGCATTTT CAWSGTGIYPQPQHF